The 20 T cell receptor beta chains listed next were all sequenced from one sample in a study of T-cell memory formation after mild COVID-19. TCRdb recomputed calls from the 5' RACE reads with MiXCR, one row per CDR3 protein. The sample has about 340,000 distinct CDR3 sequences; 20% to 25% are singletons. Sequencing was performed on PBMCs or a T cell subset sorted from them (not recorded which). These receptors were obtained from a man between 18 and 29 years old who had mild COVID-19 (a few samples of this study predate the infection). Cell type and time point are not known.

This clonotype was counted only a few times. The rearrangement joins TRBV14 to TRBJ1-1; 7 bases line up with TRBD1. This CDR3 has 15 residues. Germline trimming cut 0 bases from V and 3 bases from J; bases unmatched to any gene: 4. CDR1 and CDR2 from the germline V gene are SGHDN and FVKESK. CDR3 in amino acids: CASSQDTQGDTEAFF. CDR3 nucleotide sequence: TGTGCCAGCAGCCAAGATACCCAGGGGGACACTGAAGCTTTCTTT.

The genes are TRBV4-3 and TRBJ1-6, with a tentative D call TRBD1 (6 bases). The CDR3 loop spans 17 amino acids. CDR1 and CDR2 from the germline V gene are LGHNA and YSLEER. V lost 1 base, J lost 6 bases, and 16 bases lay in between. Written as DNA, the CDR3 is TGCGCCAGCAGCCAAGGGTTCGTGGGGGCGCTTAATTCACCCCTCCACTTT. It translates to CASSQGFVGALNSPLHF.

The chain links TRBV20-1 to TRBJ2-7, with TRBD2 identical over 7 bases. The CDR3 is made up of 14 amino acids. V lost 2 bases to trimming and J lost 3 bases; unmatched junction nucleotides: 7. CDR1 and CDR2 (germline): DFQATT, SNEGSKA (reference sequence). The DNA for the CDR3 is TGCAGTGCTAGAATGGCGGAGCGGGACTACGAGCAGTACGTC. Its translation is CSARMAERDYEQYV.

The V gene is TRBV5-5, the J gene TRBJ1-1, with 8 nucleotides matching TRBD1. Trimming at V came to 2 bases and at J to 1 base, leaving 7 bases not matched to a gene. Germline CDR1 SGHKS, CDR2 YYEKEE (reference sequence). The CDR3 is 16 amino acids. CDR3 DNA: TGTGCCAGCAGCTTTTTCCAGGGGGCCCCGAACACTGAAGCTTTCTTT. It translates to CASSFFQGAPNTEAFF.

A remark on this clonotype: This may come from a read error, since a much larger clone is one base off. The chain couples TRBV12-3 or TRBV12-4 to TRBJ2-1; 9 bases align to TRBD2. CDR3 size: 16 residues. The V gene end was trimmed by 3 bases and the J gene end by 4 bases; junction bases not matched to a gene: 7. CDR3 DNA sequence: TGTGCCAGCAGTTTCCTTGGAGCGGGGGGATACAATGAGCAGTTCTTC. This encodes CASSFLGAGGYNEQFF.

This clonotype has ten or more counts. The chain uses TRBV4-1 and TRBJ1-1; 10 bases are shared with TRBD1. CDR3 length equals 15 residues. The germline V gene has CDR1 MGHRA and CDR2 YSYEKL. After removal of 0 bases from V and 3 bases from J, the junction contained 1 base not matched to a gene. This CDR3 is CASSQEGTGDTEAFF. The CDR3, as DNA: TGCGCCAGCAGCCAAGAAGGGACAGGGGACACTGAAGCTTTCTTT.

The chain has TRBV20-1 and TRBJ2-3; no clear D gene. Trimming stripped 5 bases from V and 2 bases from J, with 17 bases between. The CDR3 totals 15 residues. Germline V gene data show CDR1 as DFQATT and CDR2 as SNEGSKA (reference sequence). The CDR3 is CSARFGRMITDTQYF. CDR3 nucleotides: TGCAGTGCTCGATTCGGACGGATGATCACAGATACGCAGTATTTT.

The gene calls are TRBV12-3 or TRBV12-4 and TRBJ1-3, with D maybe TRBD1 (6 bases). This CDR3 is 16 amino acids long. Trimming removed 3 bases at V and 4 bases at J, with 16 bases between. In nucleotides, the CDR3 is TGTGCCAGCAGTTTCTGGCAGGGGCCTACCGGAAACACCATATATTTT. Its protein product is CASSFWQGPTGNTIYF.

The chain couples TRBV4-2 to TRBJ1-2, with D tentatively TRBD1 (5 bases). This CDR3 spans 15 amino acids. The germline V gene encodes CDR1 LGHNA and CDR2 YNFKEQ. The V end was cut by 0 bases, the J end by 8 bases, with 16 bases between. CDR3 DNA: TGTGCCAGCAGCCAAGAGGACAACTCCAGACGGGGCTACACCTTC. Encoded protein: CASSQEDNSRRGYTF.

This clonotype was seen a few times. The chain links TRBV12-3 or TRBV12-4 to TRBJ1-5, with D perhaps matching TRBD1 (5 bases). This CDR3 has 13 residues. V lost 7 bases, J lost 2 bases, and 9 bases lay in between. In DNA, the CDR3 is TGTGCCAGCACCTCGGGGGGCAATCAGCCCCAGCATTTT. Translating gives CASTSGGNQPQHF.

J is TRBJ1-1 and V is TRBV12-3 or TRBV12-4; D uncertain. The CDR3 consists of 12 residues. Trimming shortened V by 2 bases and J by 6 bases, and 7 bases separated the two germline ends. The CDR3, as DNA: TGTGCCAGCAGTTTAATGGGTTCTGAAGCTTTCTTT. Translating it yields CASSLMGSEAFF.

The chain employs TRBV20-1 and TRBJ2-7; D remains unclear. The CDR3 sequence is 13 residues long. Trimming removed 1 base from V and 3 bases from J, with 10 bases in between. Germline V lookup: CDR1 DFQATT, CDR2 SNEGSKA (reference sequence). The CDR3 loop is CSARVRMGYEQYF. The CDR3 coding sequence is TGCAGTGCTAGAGTGAGGATGGGCTACGAGCAGTACTTC.

The V call is TRBV6-5, the J call TRBJ1-6, with D possibly being TRBD1 (6 bases). CDR1 is MNHEY and CDR2 is SVGAGI in the germline V gene. V dropped 2 bases and J dropped 9 bases, with 8 bases sitting between them. The length of the CDR3 is 13 residues. DNA for the CDR3: TGTGCCAGCAGTTACCTAGGGGGTTCACCCCTCCACTTT. It is translated as CASSYLGGSPLHF.

This clonotype was detected a few times. The chain couples TRBV12-3 or TRBV12-4 to TRBJ2-7, with D perhaps TRBD1 (5 bases). The germline V and J ends were trimmed by 3 bases and 4 bases, with 7 bases remaining between them. This CDR3 region has 12 residues. CDR3 in amino acids: CASSFQGYEQYV. CDR3 nucleotides: TGTGCCAGCAGTTTTCAGGGATACGAGCAGTACGTC.

This clonotype was recorded a few times. The chain uses TRBV4-1 and TRBJ1-6; D is unresolved. This CDR3 is 13 amino acids long. V lost 5 bases and J lost 6, with 8 bases in between. In germline, CDR1 is MGHRA, CDR2 YSYEKL. As DNA, the CDR3 is TGCGCCAGCAGCAAGCCCCGTAATTCACCCCTCCACTTT. The encoded protein is CASSKPRNSPLHF.

This clonotype was picked up a small number of times. The chain couples TRBV7-2 to TRBJ1-2, with a weak D call TRBD1 (6 bases). This CDR3 spans 15 amino acids. Germline-derived CDR1 and CDR2 are SGHTA and FQGNSA. V shed 4 bases and J shed 8 bases, with 20 bases lying between them. CDR3 nucleotides: TGTGCCAGCAGCTCCCCAACAGGGTACAGGTGGGGCTACACCTTC. The encoded protein is CASSSPTGYRWGYTF.

V is TRBV27 and J is TRBJ2-7; 8 bases are shared with TRBD1. The length of the CDR3 is 14 residues. Germline CDR1 is MNHEY and CDR2 is SMNVEV (reference sequence). With V trimmed by 3 bases and J by 3 bases, 4 bases remained unmatched. CDR3 nucleotide sequence: TGTGCCAGCAGTTTGTATGGACAGGGCTACGAGCAGTACTTC. Amino acids: CASSLYGQGYEQYF.

In DNA form, the CDR3 reads TGTGCCAGCAGCTTTATTGGGGGACCCAGCACAGATACGCAGTATTTT. Its protein product is CASSFIGGPSTDTQYF. The chain carries TRBV7-6 and TRBJ2-3; D might be TRBD1 or TRBD2, each matching 5 bases. The CDR3 length is 16 residues. Germline loops: CDR1 SGHVS, CDR2 FNYEAQ. Trimming stripped 3 bases from V and 0 bases from J, with 13 bases between. The complete variable domain, with remaining parts taken from reference TRBV7-6 and TRBJ2-3, reads GAGVSQSPRYKVTKRGQDVALRCDPISGHVSLYWYRQALGQGPEFLTYFNYEAQQDKSGLPNDRFSAERPEGSISTLTIQRTEQRDSAMYRCASSFIGGPSTDTQYFGPGTRLTVL.

This clonotype came up a few times. The rearrangement links TRBV7-9 to TRBJ2-2; 7 bases are shared with TRBD2. CDR3 length: 15 amino acids. Germline V CDR1 and CDR2: SEHNR, FQNEAQ (reference sequence). J gave up 5 bases and V 3 bases, and 6 bases lay outside the gene matches. CDR3 coding DNA: TGTGCCAGCAGCTTGGGAGGGACGAGGACCGGGGAGCTGTTTTTT. Translation gives CASSLGGTRTGELFF.

The J gene is TRBJ2-3, the V gene TRBV20-1; D uncertain. V lost 0 bases and J lost 7, with 14 bases in between. CDR1 and CDR2 from the germline V gene are DFQATT and SNEGSKA (reference sequence). CDR3 length equals 14 residues. Here the CDR3 DNA reads TGCAGTGCTAGAGATCTAGGTGGAGAAAATACGCAGTATTTT. Its translation: CSARDLGGENTQYF.